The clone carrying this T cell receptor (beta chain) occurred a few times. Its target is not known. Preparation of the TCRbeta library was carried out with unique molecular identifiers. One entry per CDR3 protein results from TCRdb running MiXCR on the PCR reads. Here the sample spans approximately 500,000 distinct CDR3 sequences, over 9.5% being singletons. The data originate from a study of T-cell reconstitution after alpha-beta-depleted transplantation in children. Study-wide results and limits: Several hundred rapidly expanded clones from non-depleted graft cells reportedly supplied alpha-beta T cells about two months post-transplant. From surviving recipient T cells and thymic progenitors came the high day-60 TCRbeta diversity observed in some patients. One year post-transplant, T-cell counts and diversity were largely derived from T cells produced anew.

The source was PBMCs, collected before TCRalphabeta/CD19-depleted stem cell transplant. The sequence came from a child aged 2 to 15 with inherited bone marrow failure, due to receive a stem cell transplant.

The CDR3 nucleotides read TGCAGTGCTAGAGACCTATCGGGACTAGTCTACGAGCAGTACTTC. Translated: CSARDLSGLVYEQYF. The V call is TRBV20-1, the J call TRBJ2-7; 8 nucleotides align to TRBD2. CDR1 and CDR2 (germline): DFQATT, SNEGSKA (reference sequence). V dropped 0 bases and J dropped 3; count of bases not matched to a gene: 7. The CDR3 has 15 residues.